This T cell receptor (beta chain) was identified in a study of cytomegalovirus exposure and HLA in healthy donors. Turning to the study itself: A data release that came early held about 89 million unique TCRs from HLA-typed donors. Across 300 to 400 genotyped donors, around 82% landed in the Caucasian-associated ancestry cluster.

Regarding the study as a whole: An assumption of roughly uniform sequencing depth across donors underlay the presence/absence analyses.

For this clone: Antigen specificity is unknown.

Use of 60 Vbeta and 13 Jbeta primers characterized the PCR. Original methodology: Among the unique TCR beta chains that a later analysis counted, about 86 million in all, 10 million to 13 million were shared. Sequencing used immunoSEQ multiplex PCR; TCRdb keeps in-frame clones, though not all of them. V and J calls and clone size follow that table, whereas D and trimming were derived from the DNA. The repertoire holds over 150,000 clones, 74% seen once, with 2.5% to 3.5% in the top ten. After removal of 5 bases from V and 7 bases from J, the junction contained 6 bases not matched to a gene. CDR3 size: 15 residues. The germline CDR1 and CDR2 sequences are LNHNV and YYDKDF (reference sequence).

The rearrangement joins TRBV15 to TRBJ2-1, with 12 positions matching TRBD1. The clonotype was recovered from a woman in her twenties or thirties in good health and CMV-seropositive. Sequenced material: PBMCs. In DNA, the CDR3 is TGTGCCACCAGCTGGGACAGGGGGCTGAGGAATGAGCAGTTCTTC. This codes for CATSWDRGLRNEQFF.